The present T cell receptor beta chain was sequenced within a study of PD-L1 blockade in urothelial cancer. Study in general: Dosed intravenously at 1,200 mg every 3 weeks, atezolizumab was initiated by patients at some point between 2013 and 2014. Study findings and constraints: Tumor-associated TCR clones expanded more in blood at 3 weeks in patients with durable benefit.

The CDR3 consists of 17 residues. V dropped 1 base and J dropped 4 bases, with 17 bases sitting between them. From germline, CDR1 is MNHNS and CDR2 SASEGT. Time point noted: pretreatment peripheral blood. Each PCR received spiked synthetic TCR analog templates. Libraries were prepared by immunoSEQ multiplex PCR; TCRdb keeps only in-frame clonotypes and omits some of them. The sample comprises about 87,000 clones, 80% to 85% of which are singletons, and over 2% rests with the top ten. Points on this clone: The target antigen is unknown.

This TCR came from a man between 60 and 75 years old with urothelial cancer. The chain uses TRBV6-1 and TRBJ2-1; tentatively, D is TRBD2 (6 bases). This specimen consisted of PBMCs, obtained around atezolizumab (anti-PD-L1) treatment. CDR3 sequence: CASSEGPGGDVYNEQFF. The CDR3 coding sequence is TGTGCCAGCAGTGAAGGGCCTGGCGGGGATGTTTACAATGAGCAGTTCTTC.